Included here is one T cell receptor beta chain sequence, with context. Its antigen is not identified. These data belong to a study of graft-versus-host responses after intestinal transplantation. Broader study findings: Recipient marrow harbored GvH clones, some of which surfaced first in ileum or blood.

The data were produced by immunoSEQ multiplex PCR, yet TCRdb's version contains in-frame clones alone and is incomplete. The sample yields roughly 25,000 clones, 82% seen once. The source of this sequence is a human donor who was the organ donor for an intestinal transplant. This sample comprised unstimulated CD8+ T cells sorted from spleen or lymph node cells, obtained before transplant.

The CDR3 nucleotides read TGTGCCAGTAGTAGGGGGCATGATCAGCCCCAGCATTTT. Translation gives CASSRGHDQPQHF. The gene calls are TRBV19 and TRBJ1-5; D perhaps matches TRBD1 (6 bases). CDR3 length: 13 amino acids. The ends were cut back, 4 bases at V and 5 bases at J, with 9 bases in the middle. Looked up from germline, CDR1 is LNHDA and CDR2 is SQIVND (reference sequence).